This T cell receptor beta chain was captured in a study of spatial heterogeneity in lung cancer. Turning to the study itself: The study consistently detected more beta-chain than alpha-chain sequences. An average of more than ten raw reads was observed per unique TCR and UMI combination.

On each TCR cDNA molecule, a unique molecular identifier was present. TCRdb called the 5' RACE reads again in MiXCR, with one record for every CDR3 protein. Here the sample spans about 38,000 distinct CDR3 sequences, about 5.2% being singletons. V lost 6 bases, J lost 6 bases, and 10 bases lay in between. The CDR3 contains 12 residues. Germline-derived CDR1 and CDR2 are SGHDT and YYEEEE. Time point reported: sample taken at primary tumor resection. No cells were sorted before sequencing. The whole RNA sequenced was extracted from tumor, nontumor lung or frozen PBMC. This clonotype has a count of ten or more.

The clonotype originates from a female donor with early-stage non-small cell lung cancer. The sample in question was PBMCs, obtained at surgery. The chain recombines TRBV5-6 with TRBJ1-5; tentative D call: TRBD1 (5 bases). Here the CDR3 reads CASTREGQPQHF. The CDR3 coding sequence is TGTGCCAGCACCAGGGAGGGTCAGCCCCAGCATTTT.